The 30 T cell receptor beta chains reported below all come from one sample, sequenced in a study of regulatory T cells in long-lasting Graves disease. Time point given: newly diagnosed GD, antithyroid drugs for less than 3 months. The TCR library used RNA extracted from PBMCs. Through Arm-PCR of CDR3 regions and iRepertoire HTBI primers, TCR beta libraries were built. Using its own MiXCR run on the multiplex PCR reads, TCRdb lists one record per CDR3 protein. The data hold around 500,000 distinct CDR3 sequences, with roughly 16% observed a single time. This sample was also put to use in a study of T cells in Graves' hyperthyroidism and ophthalmopathy.

Sequences were derived from peripheral blood mononuclear cells (PBMCs), sampled at new diagnosis, from a patient treated with antithyroid drugs. Every receptor here comes from a woman aged 35 to 60 with Graves disease.

This clonotype was seen a handful of times. V gene TRBV5-1 combines with J gene TRBJ1-2; D not resolved. With 4 bases removed from V and 0 bases from J, the gap between germline ends came to 13 bases. The CDR3 consists of 15 residues. Germline V CDR1 and CDR2: SGHRS, YFSETQ. The CDR3 loop is CASSRPGATNYGYTF. CDR3 nucleotides: TGCGCCAGCAGCCGACCCGGAGCAACTAACTATGGCTACACCTTC.

The rearrangement links TRBV5-1 to TRBJ2-3; 7 bases fit TRBD1. Trimming removed 4 bases from V and 2 bases from J; junction bases left unmatched: 4. The CDR3 contains 14 residues. Germline CDR1 and CDR2: SGHRS and YFSETQ. The CDR3 is CASSTGQYTDTQYF. CDR3 bases: TGCGCCAGCAGCACGGGACAGTACACAGATACGCAGTATTTT.

This clonotype came up once. The chain has TRBV9 and TRBJ2-5, with 9 bases lining up with TRBD1. From germline, CDR1 is SGDLS and CDR2 YYNGEE. There are 14 residues in the CDR3. J was trimmed by 5 bases and V by 4 bases; bases with no gene match: 6. Here the CDR3 DNA reads TGTGCCAGCAGCCCTACAGGGGGCCCGGAGACCCAGTACTTC. Residues: CASSPTGGPETQYF.

This clonotype was seen many times. The gene calls are TRBV12-3 or TRBV12-4 and TRBJ2-2; 7 positions agree with TRBD1. Losses at the gene ends were 6 bases for V and 0 bases for J; bases not matched to a gene: 4. The length of the CDR3 is 15 residues. In DNA form, the CDR3 reads TGTGCCAGCAGCAATGACAGGGCGAACACCGGGGAGCTGTTTTTT. Protein product: CASSNDRANTGELFF.

This clonotype was seen many times. J is TRBJ2-7 and V is TRBV5-1; D gene uncertain. Germline V gene sequence: CDR1 SGHRS, CDR2 YFSETQ. The V gene lost 1 base and the J gene lost 7 bases, with 15 bases spanning the gap. This CDR3 is 14 amino acids long. The CDR3 protein is CASSLNGRSGEQYF. In DNA form, the CDR3 reads TGCGCCAGCAGCTTGAATGGACGATCCGGGGAGCAGTACTTC.

Details on this clonotype: A single base separates this from a much larger clone, so it may be a read error. This chain links TRBV5-1 with TRBJ2-7; possible D gene TRBD2, 5 bases. Per germline, CDR1 SGHRS and CDR2 YFSETQ. The CDR3 covers 14 residues. CDR3 DNA: TGCGCCAGCGGCTTGACGGGGAATGACGACGAGCAGTACTTC. Protein sequence: CASGLTGNDDEQYF.

This clonotype came up many times. This chain joins TRBV12-3 or TRBV12-4 and TRBJ2-7; TRBD2 matches at 9 bases. Trimming cost V 8 bases and J 6 bases; bases outside gene matches: 8. The CDR3 covers 13 residues. CDR3 coding DNA: TGTGCCAGCGGGGGGACTAGCCATGGCGAGCAGTACTTC. Residues: CASGGTSHGEQYF.

V gene TRBV2 combines with J gene TRBJ1-1; TRBD1 aligns across 10 bases. This CDR3 has 14 amino acids. V lost 5 bases and J lost 6; bases outside the gene matches: 6. Germline V gene data show CDR1 as SNHLY and CDR2 as FYNNEI. CDR3 in amino acids: CASSSTGGMAEAFF. CDR3 coding DNA: TGTGCCAGCAGTTCGACAGGGGGCATGGCTGAAGCTTTCTTT.

This clonotype was counted a few times. This sequence joins TRBV28 and TRBJ1-2; D is uncertain. From germline, CDR1 is MDHEN and CDR2 SYDVKM. The CDR3 runs 14 residues. The V end was cut by 4 bases, the J end by 6 bases, with 15 bases between. Here the CDR3 reads CASSYRARPNGYTF. In DNA, the CDR3 is TGTGCCAGCAGTTACCGAGCCCGACCCAATGGCTACACCTTC.

J is TRBJ2-3 and V is TRBV6-1, with D perhaps given as TRBD1 or TRBD2 (5 bases each). Germline V gives CDR1 MNHNS, CDR2 SASEGT. The CDR3 is 13 residues long. The CDR3 loop reads CASRDPQRDTQYF. DNA of the CDR3: TGTGCTAGCCGGGACCCCCAAAGAGATACGCAGTATTTT.

This clonotype came up a few times. The chain links TRBV6-1 to TRBJ1-5; TRBD1 aligns across 10 bases. This CDR3 is built from 15 residues. Germline assignment: CDR1 MNHNS and CDR2 SASEGT. The V segment lost 8 bases and the J segment 2 bases; nucleotides outside the gene matches: 6. In DNA form, the CDR3 reads TGTGCCAGCGACAGGGGGCTTGATGGCAATCAGCCCCAGCATTTT. Amino acid sequence: CASDRGLDGNQPQHF.

There are a few counts of this clonotype. The chain has TRBV18 and TRBJ1-5, with D maybe TRBD1 (6 bases). V was trimmed by 3 bases and J by 4 bases, leaving 10 bases between them. CDR1 KGHSH and CDR2 LQKENI come from the germline V gene. The CDR3 runs to 14 residues. The CDR3 nucleotides are TGTGCCAGCTCACCCTCTACAGGGAATCAGCCCCAGCATTTT. Protein: CASSPSTGNQPQHF.

The V and J genes are TRBV2 and TRBJ2-7; a possible D gene is TRBD1 (6 bases). There are 13 residues in the CDR3. Trimming left V 5 bases short and J 5 bases short, with 13 bases between. Germline assignment: CDR1 SNHLY and CDR2 FYNNEI. This CDR3 is CASSPQGFDEQYF. In DNA, the CDR3 is TGTGCCAGCAGTCCACAGGGTTTTGACGAGCAGTACTTC.

This chain joins TRBV20-1 and TRBJ2-6; D gene unclear. The length of the CDR3 is 14 residues. Germline CDR1 and CDR2: DFQATT and SNEGSKA (reference sequence). V dropped 3 bases and J dropped 1 base, with 7 bases sitting between them. The CDR3 sequence: CSASDHSGANVLTF. DNA for the CDR3: TGCAGTGCTAGTGACCATTCTGGGGCCAACGTCCTGACTTTC.

This clonotype was seen many times. V gene TRBV5-1 combines with J gene TRBJ1-1, with D possibly being TRBD1 (5 bases). Trimming pared 0 bases from V and 1 base from J, leaving 13 bases between. The CDR3 loop spans 16 amino acids. Germline V CDR1 and CDR2: SGHRS, YFSETQ. The CDR3 sequence: CASSLGQLRANTEAFF. DNA for the CDR3: TGCGCCAGCAGCTTGGGACAGCTAAGGGCGAACACTGAAGCTTTCTTT.

Many counts were recorded for this clonotype. The chain employs TRBV2 and TRBJ2-6, with D possibly being TRBD1 (6 bases). From germline, CDR1 is SNHLY and CDR2 FYNNEI. The V gene lost 6 bases and the J gene lost 0 bases, with 9 bases spanning the gap. This CDR3 region has 15 residues. CDR3 in amino acids: CASRLDSSGANVLTF. CDR3 nucleotides: TGTGCCAGCAGGCTGGACAGCTCTGGGGCCAACGTCCTGACTTTC.

This clonotype came up many times. This chain connects TRBV3-1 to TRBJ2-7, with D perhaps assigned TRBD1 or TRBD2 (5 bases each). V gave up 1 base and J gave up 6 bases, with 19 bases separating them. The CDR3 spans 16 residues. Germline assignment: CDR1 LGHDT and CDR2 YNNKEL (reference sequence). CDR3 residues: CASSQAGTLLGIEQYF. The CDR3 region has the DNA TGTGCCAGCAGCCAAGCGGGGACCCTCCTGGGGATCGAGCAGTACTTC.

This clonotype was detected a few times. The chain couples TRBV7-9 to TRBJ1-3; the D is unclear. The germline V and J ends were trimmed by 5 bases and 3 bases, with 8 bases remaining between them. Germline V lookup: CDR1 SEHNR, CDR2 FQNEAQ (reference sequence). The CDR3 extends over 13 amino acids. The CDR3 spells CASSETVGNTIYF. CDR3 in DNA: TGTGCCAGCAGCGAGACGGTTGGAAACACCATATATTTT.

This clonotype was observed many times. The chain is built from TRBV7-3 and TRBJ2-5, with a tentative D call TRBD1 (5 bases). Trimming took 0 bases from V and 5 from J, leaving 13 bases between them. Germline CDR1 and CDR2: SGHTA and FQGTGA. CDR3 length: 15 amino acids. The CDR3 bases are TGTGCCAGCAGCTTAACTAGGGAAGCAGGGGAGACCCAGTACTTC. It codes for CASSLTREAGETQYF.

This clonotype was observed many times. J is TRBJ2-7 and V is TRBV28; D possibly corresponds to TRBD2 (6 bases). CDR1 is MDHEN and CDR2 is SYDVKM in the germline V gene. The CDR3 length is 13 residues. Trimming removed 6 bases from V and 4 bases from J, with 13 bases in between. The CDR3 reads CASSLAGRYEQYF. The CDR3 DNA reads as TGTGCCAGCAGCTTAGCAGGGAGGTACGAGCAGTACTTC. Drawing the rest from reference TRBV28 and TRBJ2-7, the complete variable domain is DVKVTQSSRYLVKRTGEKVFLECVQDMDHENMFWYRQDPGLGLRLIYFSYDVKMKEKGDIPEGYSVSREKKERFSLILESASTNQTSMYLCASSLAGRYEQYFGPGTRLTVT.

The chain has TRBV11-3 and TRBJ2-7, with D unresolved. The V gene's germline CDR1 is SGHNT and CDR2 YENEEA. The CDR3 consists of 12 residues. V lost 5 bases and J lost 4, with 9 bases in between. The CDR3 region has the DNA TGTGCCAGCAGCGGGGTAAGATACGAGCAGTACTTC. This encodes CASSGVRYEQYF.

Regarding this clonotype: A much larger clone sits a single nucleotide away, making a read error possible. V and J are TRBV7-9 and TRBJ2-1; 11 positions agree with TRBD2. Germline V gives CDR1 SEHNR, CDR2 FQNEAQ (reference sequence). The CDR3 sequence is 16 residues long. The CDR3 loop reads CASSDLLAGAYNERFF. The CDR3 DNA reads TGTGCCAGCAGCGACCTACTAGCGGGGGCCTACAATGAGCGGTTCTTC.

DNA of the CDR3: TGCGCCAGCAGTGAGCGGCCGGGTACCGGGGAGCTGTTTTTT. Encoded protein: CASSERPGTGELFF. J is TRBJ2-2 and V is TRBV10-1; D is unresolved. Germline-derived CDR1 and CDR2 are WNHNN and SYGVQD (reference sequence). This CDR3 is built from 14 residues. Trimming removed 2 bases at V and 5 bases at J, with 9 bases between.

This clonotype was counted many times. The genes are TRBV24-1 and TRBJ1-1, with no clear D. Per the germline V gene, CDR1 is KGHDR and CDR2 is SFDVKD. The ends were cut back, 5 bases at V and 1 base at J, with 7 bases in the middle. The CDR3 extends over 13 amino acids. The CDR3 region is CATSATWNTEAFF. The CDR3 nucleotides are TGTGCCACCAGTGCCACCTGGAACACTGAAGCTTTCTTT.

The V and J genes are TRBV4-1 and TRBJ1-2, with 9 positions matching TRBD1. The germline CDR1 and CDR2 sequences are MGHRA and YSYEKL. The CDR3 runs 15 residues. Trimming removed 4 bases from V and 8 bases from J; junction bases left unmatched: 11. CDR3: CASSRRDREYGGYTF. The CDR3 DNA reads TGCGCCAGCAGCCGCCGGGACAGGGAATACGGCGGCTACACCTTC.

The CDR3 loop reads CASRRDRADEQYF. As DNA, the CDR3 is TGCGCCAGCAGACGGGACAGGGCTGACGAGCAGTACTTC. The chain links TRBV5-1 to TRBJ2-7, with 9 positions matching TRBD1. The germline V gene encodes CDR1 SGHRS and CDR2 YFSETQ. The CDR3 covers 13 residues. Trimming cost V 5 bases and J 5 bases; bases outside gene matches: 5.

This clonotype occurred many times. CDR3 loop: CASAPAGALTYEQYF. CDR3 nucleotides: TGTGCCAGCGCACCGGCGGGGGCCTTAACCTACGAGCAGTACTTC. The rearrangement joins TRBV7-3 to TRBJ2-7, with D possibly TRBD2 on 7 matching bases. V lost 8 bases to trimming and J lost 2 bases, with 19 bases between them. The germline CDR1 and CDR2 sequences are SGHTA and FQGTGA. This CDR3 is built from 15 residues.

A few counts support this clonotype. The CDR3 is CASSRTGTSVVEQYF. DNA for the CDR3: TGTGCCAGCAGCCGGACCGGGACATCCGTCGTCGAGCAGTACTTC. The chain is built from TRBV6-1 and TRBJ2-7; a weak D match, TRBD1 (6 bases). Germline CDR1 is MNHNS and CDR2 is SASEGT. CDR3 length: 15 amino acids. The V end lost 6 bases, the J end lost 6 bases, and 21 bases lay between the germline ends.

This clonotype was recorded many times. The gene calls are TRBV2 and TRBJ1-5; D gene uncertain. CDR1 and CDR2 (germline): SNHLY, FYNNEI. Between the trimmed V and J ends, which lost 7 bases and 7 bases, there was a span of 20 bases. This CDR3 has 15 amino acids. In DNA form, the CDR3 reads TGTGCCAGCAAGCTGGGCGGATTTAAGGAACAGCCCCAGCATTTT. Translating gives CASKLGGFKEQPQHF.

The chain has TRBV19 and TRBJ1-1; TRBD1 agrees at 7 bases. Per the germline V gene, CDR1 is LNHDA and CDR2 is SQIVND (reference sequence). Trimming took 6 bases from V and 1 from J; bases not matched to a gene: 2. This CDR3 is 13 amino acids long. The CDR3 DNA reads TGTGCCAGTAGCACAGGGGAGAACACTGAAGCTTTCTTT. As protein: CASSTGENTEAFF.